The 15 T cell receptor beta chains listed next were all sequenced from one sample in a study of T cells in Graves' hyperthyroidism and ophthalmopathy. Amplification yielded TCR beta CDR3 regions, with RNA transcripts as the source. Using the HTBI primer set, a first-round RT-PCR was run on the TCR CDR3. TCRdb ran MiXCR on the multiplex PCR reads and lists one entry per CDR3 protein. Of 450,000 to 650,000 distinct CDR3 sequences in the sample, about 20% were seen once. Sequenced: blood. These receptors were taken from a man aged 18 to 30 with Graves' hyperthyroidism.

This clonotype has ten or more counts. This chain links TRBV2 with TRBJ1-1; D unclear. Germline V gives CDR1 SNHLY, CDR2 FYNNEI. The CDR3 is 15 residues long. With 6 bases removed from V and 0 bases from J, the gap between germline ends came to 14 bases. CDR3 nucleotide sequence: TGTGCCAGCAGATTCAGTATCGGCATGAACACTGAAGCTTTCTTT. Residues: CASRFSIGMNTEAFF.

This clonotype was detected ten times or more. The chain employs TRBV2 and TRBJ1-2; TRBD1 aligns across 8 bases. The J segment lost 3 bases and the V segment lost 0 bases, leaving 9 bases of the junction unmatched. This CDR3 region has 17 residues. Germline CDR1 SNHLY, CDR2 FYNNEI. The CDR3 sequence is CASSEARTGGFDYGYTF. CDR3 DNA sequence: TGTGCCAGCAGTGAAGCGCGAACAGGGGGATTTGACTATGGCTACACCTTC.

The CDR3 protein is CASRIPGQGNTGELFF. The CDR3, as DNA: TGTGCCAGCAGAATACCGGGACAGGGGAACACCGGGGAGCTGTTTTTT. The chain combines TRBV12-3 or TRBV12-4 with TRBJ2-2, with 9 nucleotides matching TRBD1. The CDR3 is 16 amino acids. Trimming took 6 bases from V and 1 from J; bases not matched to a gene: 6.

This clonotype was picked up a small number of times. The chain employs TRBV12-3 or TRBV12-4 and TRBJ2-7, with 9 bases fitting TRBD2. Trimming removed 6 bases from V and 7 bases from J; junction bases left unmatched: 13. There are 15 residues in the CDR3. CDR3 in amino acids: CASSLMGTSTLEQYF. Written as DNA, the CDR3 is TGTGCCAGCAGCCTTATGGGGACTAGCACTCTAGAGCAGTACTTC.

This clonotype has ten or more counts. The chain is built from TRBV6-1 and TRBJ2-7; a possible D gene is TRBD1 (5 bases). V shed 1 base and J shed 4 bases, with 17 bases lying between them. Germline CDR1 is MNHNS and CDR2 is SASEGT. This CDR3 comprises 16 residues. CDR3 amino acids: CASSEDHGHPAYEQYF. In DNA, the CDR3 is TGTGCCAGCAGTGAAGACCACGGACATCCCGCTTACGAGCAGTACTTC.

This clonotype was found a few times. The chain carries TRBV5-1 and TRBJ2-7, with D unclear. The CDR3 is 13 residues long. V lost 1 base and J 2 bases, leaving 7 bases between the germline ends. The germline V gene has CDR1 SGHRS and CDR2 YFSETQ. The CDR3 sequence is CASSLYPTYEQYF. The CDR3 DNA sequence: TGCGCCAGCAGCTTGTACCCGACCTACGAGCAGTACTTC.

The genes are TRBV11-2 and TRBJ1-1; D call uncertain. The V gene's germline CDR1 is SGHAT and CDR2 FQNNGV. V gave up 1 base and J gave up 2 bases, with 11 bases separating them. The length of the CDR3 is 15 residues. CDR3 bases: TGTGCCAGCAGCTTAGGATGGGGATACAACACTGAAGCTTTCTTT. It encodes CASSLGWGYNTEAFF.

This clonotype came up many times. For the CDR3, the DNA is TGTGCCAGCAGTTTAGACAGCGTCGGCAGCTACACCTTC. Translated, it gives CASSLDSVGSYTF. The chain has TRBV28 and TRBJ1-2; a weak D match, TRBD1 (5 bases). The V end lost 2 bases, the J end lost 9 bases, and 13 bases lay between the germline ends. The CDR3 has 13 residues. Per germline, CDR1 MDHEN and CDR2 SYDVKM.

This clonotype was seen ten or more times. This chain joins TRBV20-1 and TRBJ2-5; D is uncertain. CDR1 is DFQATT and CDR2 is SNEGSKA in the germline V gene (reference sequence). The CDR3 is made up of 9 amino acids. Trimming took 5 bases from V and 5 from J, leaving 3 bases between them. CDR3 amino acids: CSAAETQYF. The CDR3, as DNA: TGCAGTGCTGCGGAGACCCAGTACTTC.

This clonotype was counted ten times or more. The chain joins TRBV2 to TRBJ2-7; 7 bases agree with TRBD2. Germline CDR1 is SNHLY and CDR2 is FYNNEI. This CDR3 has 14 residues. V was pared by 8 bases and J by 2 bases, with 9 bases of the junction left unmatched. Here the CDR3 DNA reads TGTGCCAGCCTCTCCGGGGGGTCCGCCTACGAGCAGTACTTC. Translating gives CASLSGGSAYEQYF.

This clonotype was recorded at least ten times. The rearrangement joins TRBV20-1 to TRBJ1-2; the D is unclear. The CDR3 is 13 amino acids. Germline lookup yields CDR1 DFQATT and CDR2 SNEGSKA (reference sequence). V shed 6 bases and J shed 1 base, with 12 bases lying between them. The CDR3, as DNA: TGCAGTGCAGCCCTCAAGGTTAACTATGGCTACACCTTC. This sequence encodes CSAALKVNYGYTF.

This clonotype has a count of ten or more. CDR3 protein: CASSDAGSRTEAFF. The DNA for the CDR3 is TGTGCCAGCAGCGACGCAGGTAGTAGGACTGAAGCTTTCTTT. V is TRBV6-2 or TRBV6-3 and J is TRBJ1-1, with D uncertain. V lost 6 bases, J lost 5 bases, and 16 bases lay in between. The V gene's germline CDR1 is MNHEY and CDR2 SVGEGT. This CDR3 region has 14 residues.

This clonotype occurred many times. The chain couples TRBV12-3 or TRBV12-4 to TRBJ2-2, with D maybe TRBD2 (6 bases). The CDR3 has 16 amino acids. V was trimmed by 5 bases and J by 8 bases, leaving 21 bases between them. The CDR3 DNA follows: TGTGCCAGCAGTCCTCCCCTCGGGGGATTTGTTGGGGAGCTGTTTTTT. Protein sequence: CASSPPLGGFVGELFF.

CDR3 nucleotides: TGTGCCAGCAGTCCAGATACCCCAGGGTCTGGCTACACCTTC. The encoded protein is CASSPDTPGSGYTF. The chain is built from TRBV2 and TRBJ1-2; D perhaps matches TRBD1 (5 bases). V was pared by 5 bases and J by 7 bases, with 17 bases between. CDR3 size: 14 residues. The germline V gene encodes CDR1 SNHLY and CDR2 FYNNEI.

This clonotype was recorded many times. The CDR3 sequence: CASTPDGASYGYTF. In DNA, the CDR3 is TGTGCCAGCACCCCGGACGGGGCTAGCTATGGCTACACCTTC. This chain joins TRBV7-8 and TRBJ1-2; D is perhaps TRBD1 (5 bases). The V end lost 7 bases, the J end lost 4 bases, and 16 bases lay between the germline ends. CDR3 length equals 14 residues. Germline V gives CDR1 SGHVS, CDR2 FQNEAQ.